The present T cell receptor (beta chain) was sequenced within a study of regulatory T cells in long-lasting Graves disease. Study overall: Patients with new Graves' disease had used antithyroid drugs below 3 months. Points from the study as a whole: The study found lower TCR diversity in persistent Graves' patients than in newly diagnosed ones.

This CDR3 is built from 15 residues. The ends were cut back, 1 base at V and 2 bases at J, with 11 bases in the middle. The germline V gene has CDR1 SGHDN and CDR2 FVKESK. The time point: newly diagnosed GD, antithyroid drugs for less than 3 months. Extracted RNA from PBMCs served as the source of the TCR library. This clonotype occurred a few times. Its antigen is as yet unknown. Library construction for TCR beta used iRepertoire HTBI primers and Arm-PCR of CDR3 regions. TCRdb re-analysed the multiplex PCR reads in MiXCR, keeping a single row per CDR3 protein. In the table there are 350,000 to 500,000 distinct CDR3 sequences, 11% to 15% of which are singletons. This sample also appeared in a second study, on T cells in Graves' hyperthyroidism and ophthalmopathy. That source adds: Stable Graves' hyperthyroidism meant no ophthalmopathy progression within 18 months.

V gene TRBV14 combines with J gene TRBJ2-5, with D perhaps TRBD1 (6 bases). Source: peripheral blood mononuclear cells (PBMCs), taken at new diagnosis, from a patient treated with antithyroid drugs. This TCR came from a woman aged 45-60 years with Graves disease. This chain's CDR3 is CASSQVWTEQETQYF. In DNA form, the CDR3 reads TGTGCCAGCAGCCAAGTTTGGACAGAACAAGAGACCCAGTACTTC.